This T cell receptor beta chain was obtained from a study of breast tumors, draining lymph nodes, adjacent tissues. About this clonotype itself: Antigen: not known.

The CDR3 totals 13 residues. V was clipped by 10 bases and J by 7 bases, with 14 bases between them. CDR1 MDHEN and CDR2 SYDVKM come from the germline V gene. Study results and limitations: That most tumor T cells come from lymph nodes remained unproven. Findings are consistent with lymph node origin and intratumoral expansion of most tumor T cells. Tumors had less TCR diversity than lymph nodes, more than nontumor tissue. Tumor and nontumor repertoires were significantly more similar in luminal-like than in basal-like breast cancer.

The lymph nodes were axillary draining lymph nodes from breast cancer patients. MiXCR was run by TCRdb on the multiplex PCR reads, yielding one entry per CDR3 protein. The sample records some 120,000 distinct CDR3 sequences, 15% to 20% being singletons. This chain connects TRBV28 to TRBJ1-6; D not certain. The clonotype originates from a female donor with breast cancer. Some clones in this sample may be carry-over from other donors' samples. The sequenced material came from axillary lymph node tissue. The CDR3 DNA reads as TGTGCCACCAAACTTACCTCGAATTCACCCCTCCACTTT. This encodes CATKLTSNSPLHF.